Included here is one TCR beta chain sequence, with context. Scientists amplified the TCR beta CDR3 regions from RNA transcripts. Investigators did first-round RT-PCR with HTBI primers, then second-round multiplex PCR. TCRdb called the multiplex PCR reads again in MiXCR, with one record for every CDR3 protein. The table shows around 1.1 million distinct CDR3 sequences, with about 40% occurring only once. CDR1 SQVTM and CDR2 ANQGSEA come from the germline V gene. The CDR3 has 14 residues. V was trimmed by 4 bases and J by 0 bases, leaving 9 bases between them. The data stem from a study of Graves' ophthalmopathy and Graves' hyperthyroidism.

The sequence was collected from an adult man with Graves' hyperthyroidism. Sequenced sample: peripheral blood or thyroid tissue (not recorded which). V usage is TRBV29-1 and J usage is TRBJ1-4; no clear D gene. The CDR3 DNA reads as TGCAGCGTTGCGCAGTCTGCAACTAATGAAAAACTGTTTTTT. Its protein product is CSVAQSATNEKLFF.